These 23 T cell receptor beta chains share one sample of origin, sequenced in a study of T-cell memory formation after mild COVID-19. TCRdb fed the 5' RACE reads into MiXCR, producing one record per CDR3 protein. Here the sample spans hundreds of thousands of distinct CDR3 sequences, roughly 21% being singletons. The sequencing input was PBMCs or a T cell subset sorted from them (not recorded which). The receptors originated from an adult woman who had mild COVID-19 (a few samples of this study predate the infection). Cell type and time point are not known.

This clonotype was seen more than once but under ten times. The rearrangement links TRBV19 to TRBJ1-1; D remains ambiguous. The CDR3 spans 16 residues. Deletions cut 8 bases from V and 1 base from J, with 20 bases between. Germline V gene sequence: CDR1 LNHDA, CDR2 SQIVND (reference sequence). CDR3 DNA sequence: TGTGCCAGTTCCCCCTGGGCAGACGGACGGAACACTGAAGCTTTCTTT. Protein sequence: CASSPWADGRNTEAFF.

The table lists this clonotype with a few counts. The chain links TRBV7-9 to TRBJ1-1; 9 positions agree with TRBD1. Trimming cost V 5 bases and J 5 bases; bases outside gene matches: 6. There are 14 residues in the CDR3. Germline CDR1 and CDR2: SEHNR and FQNEAQ (reference sequence). CDR3 sequence reads: CASSQRDRATEAFF. CDR3 sequence (DNA): TGTGCCAGCAGCCAACGGGACAGGGCGACTGAAGCTTTCTTT.

This chain links TRBV7-2 with TRBJ1-5; D is ambiguous. CDR1 SGHTA and CDR2 FQGNSA come from the germline V gene. CDR3 length: 15 amino acids. Trimming shortened V by 5 bases and J by 0 bases, and 11 bases separated the two germline ends. The CDR3 nucleotides are TGTGCCAGCAGCCCAAGGGCGGTTAGCAATCAGCCCCAGCATTTT. Its translation is CASSPRAVSNQPQHF.

The table lists this clonotype with a few counts. The chain couples TRBV4-1 to TRBJ2-1; 11 bases fit TRBD2. Germline assignment: CDR1 MGHRA and CDR2 YSYEKL. The CDR3 has 15 amino acids. V shed 4 bases and J 12 bases; nucleotides not matched to a gene: 11. Here the CDR3 DNA reads TGCGCCAGCAGCCCCCCAACGTCCCTAGCGGGGGGGCAGTTCTTC. Amino acids: CASSPPTSLAGGQFF.

This clonotype has only a few counts. This sequence joins TRBV18 and TRBJ1-1; D gene ambiguous. The CDR3 runs 16 residues. V was clipped by 3 bases and J by 3 bases, with 17 bases between them. Germline loops: CDR1 KGHSH, CDR2 LQKENI. CDR3 DNA sequence: TGTGCCAGCTCACCTCGCCAGGCTCAAAAGGACACTGAAGCTTTCTTT. This gives the protein CASSPRQAQKDTEAFF.

This rearrangement joins TRBV6-1 to TRBJ1-5, with TRBD1 matching 8 bases. Trimming removed 6 bases from V and 2 bases from J; junction bases left unmatched: 6. CDR3 length equals 15 residues. Germline CDR1 reads MNHNS; CDR2 reads SASEGT. The DNA of the CDR3 is TGTGCCAGCAGCACAGGGGGAGGTCGCAATCAGCCCCAGCATTTT. It encodes CASSTGGGRNQPQHF.

In this sample, this clonotype turned up a few times. This rearrangement joins TRBV20-1 to TRBJ2-3, with 11 positions matching TRBD2. V shed 0 bases, J shed 2 bases, and the junction held 4 bases outside the gene matches. Germline V gives CDR1 DFQATT, CDR2 SNEGSKA (reference sequence). CDR3 size: 16 residues. The CDR3 reads CSARDKGLAATDTQYF. CDR3 in DNA: TGCAGTGCTAGAGATAAGGGACTAGCGGCCACAGATACGCAGTATTTT.

In its sample, this clonotype was seen a few times. This chain uses TRBV29-1 with TRBJ2-1, with 9 bases lining up with TRBD2. The germline V gene encodes CDR1 SQVTM and CDR2 ANQGSEA. The CDR3 extends over 11 amino acids. V lost 3 bases to trimming and J lost 15 bases; unmatched junction nucleotides: 6. The DNA for the CDR3 is TGCAGCGTTGACGGCGGGGGGGGTCGGTTCTTC. Translated, it gives CSVDGGGGRFF.

This clonotype was counted between two and nine times. The J gene is TRBJ2-7, the V gene TRBV24-1; 8 bases agree with TRBD1. This CDR3 has 13 amino acids. Germline trimming cut 4 bases from V and 5 bases from J; bases unmatched to any gene: 3. From germline, CDR1 is KGHDR and CDR2 SFDVKD. For the CDR3, the DNA is TGTGCCACCAGTGACTTGACAGGGGACGAGCAGTACTTC. Its protein is CATSDLTGDEQYF.

This chain joins TRBV5-8 and TRBJ2-1; no clear D. The germline V gene encodes CDR1 SGHTS and CDR2 YDEGEE. V was pared by 4 bases and J by 8 bases, with 10 bases between. This CDR3 is 12 amino acids long. The CDR3 nucleotides are TGTGCCAGCAGCCCAGGAGAGGATGAGCAGTTCTTC. Protein product: CASSPGEDEQFF.

This rearrangement joins TRBV7-9 to TRBJ2-7, with D perhaps TRBD1 or TRBD2 (5 bases each). Germline assignment: CDR1 SEHNR and CDR2 FQNEAQ (reference sequence). Trimming left V 5 bases short and J 3 bases short, with 17 bases between. This CDR3 has 15 amino acids. The CDR3 sequence is CASSPIGGLNYEQYF. CDR3 DNA: TGTGCCAGCAGCCCGATTGGGGGTTTGAACTACGAGCAGTACTTC.

This clonotype was seen a handful of times. The chain joins TRBV7-3 to TRBJ1-1, with D maybe TRBD1 (5 bases). V lost 5 bases and J 6 bases, leaving 16 bases between the germline ends. This CDR3 contains 14 residues. Germline V CDR1 and CDR2: SGHTA, FQGTGA. CDR3 sequence reads: CASSPTGGGAEAFF. DNA for the CDR3: TGTGCCAGCAGCCCGACCGGGGGGGGGGCTGAAGCTTTCTTT.

This clonotype was seen only a few times. CDR3 sequence (DNA): TGCGCCAGCAGCATGGACTTCCTGAACACCGGGGAGCTGTTTTTT. Protein: CASSMDFLNTGELFF. This sequence joins TRBV5-1 and TRBJ2-2, with a possible D match to TRBD2 (5 bases). Germline assignment: CDR1 SGHRS and CDR2 YFSETQ. The CDR3 spans 15 residues. V lost 4 bases and J lost 1, with 11 bases in between.

The chain combines TRBV7-2 with TRBJ2-3, with D unresolved. With 2 bases removed from V and 6 bases from J, the gap between germline ends came to 9 bases. CDR3 length: 13 residues. Germline V gene lookup returns CDR1 SGHTA and CDR2 FQGNSA. CDR3 DNA: TGTGCCAGCAGCTTACAATCCGGGGATACGCAGTATTTT. This translates into CASSLQSGDTQYF.

This rearrangement joins TRBV15 to TRBJ2-1; D is unresolved. Trimming took off 5 bases at V and 9 bases at J, with 17 bases between the two ends. Germline V lookup: CDR1 LNHNV, CDR2 YYDKDF (reference sequence). The CDR3 runs 14 residues. The DNA of the CDR3 is TGTGCCACCAGCCCAACGGACGGATTTACTGAGCAGTTCTTC. Protein: CATSPTDGFTEQFF.

This clonotype came up a few times. The chain combines TRBV4-1 with TRBJ2-7; 10 positions match TRBD1. The CDR3 runs 16 residues. Per the germline V gene, CDR1 is MGHRA and CDR2 is YSYEKL. The V gene end was trimmed by 0 bases and the J gene end by 4 bases; junction bases not matched to a gene: 6. The CDR3 bases are TGCGCCAGCAGCCAAGAGACACCGGGACAGGGGTACGAGCAGTACTTC. Its protein is CASSQETPGQGYEQYF.

This clonotype was counted only a few times. The chain has TRBV9 and TRBJ1-1; no firm D call. The CDR3 has 14 residues. CDR1 SGDLS and CDR2 YYNGEE come from the germline V gene. Trimming took off 0 bases at V and 4 bases at J, with 10 bases between the two ends. The CDR3 DNA sequence: TGTGCCAGCAGCGTAGAGGTCGGGAGCACTGAAGCTTTCTTT. Translating gives CASSVEVGSTEAFF.

About this clonotype: A much larger clone differs from this one at a single base, so this may be a read error. The chain joins TRBV6-6 to TRBJ2-5; no reliable D call. The CDR3 length is 11 residues. Per germline, CDR1 MNHNY and CDR2 SVGAGI (reference sequence). Trimming stripped 2 bases from V and 5 bases from J, with 3 bases between. CDR3 DNA: TGTGCCAGCAGTTACATGGAGACCCAGTACTTC. Encoded protein: CASSYMETQYF.

This rearrangement joins TRBV5-1 to TRBJ1-1; 11 nucleotides align to TRBD1. V dropped 4 bases and J dropped 0; count of bases not matched to a gene: 8. Germline V gene sequence: CDR1 SGHRS, CDR2 YFSETQ. The length of the CDR3 is 17 residues. The CDR3 DNA sequence: TGCGCCAGCAGCCCCGCCGGGACAGGGGGAATGAACACTGAAGCTTTCTTT. Its translation: CASSPAGTGGMNTEAFF.

V gene TRBV7-8 combines with J gene TRBJ2-1; no definite D call. The germline V gene encodes CDR1 SGHVS and CDR2 FQNEAQ. CDR3 length: 15 residues. V was cut by 4 bases and J by 9 bases, with 19 bases left in between. CDR3 DNA: TGTGCCAGCAGCTATTCTACGGCTGTTGCGGCTGAGCAGTTCTTC. As protein: CASSYSTAVAAEQFF.

This chain uses TRBV7-9 with TRBJ1-6; 7 bases are a match to TRBD1. The V and J ends lost 8 bases and 7 bases, in that order; junction bases with no gene match: 14. CDR1 is SEHNR and CDR2 is FQNEAQ in the germline V gene (reference sequence). This CDR3 spans 16 amino acids. The chain's CDR3 is CASLGTGDRWNSPLHF. As DNA, the CDR3 is TGTGCCAGCTTGGGAACAGGGGATCGATGGAATTCACCCCTCCACTTT.

V is TRBV19 and J is TRBJ2-2; D is uncertain. Per germline, CDR1 LNHDA and CDR2 SQIVND (reference sequence). V lost 1 base and J 4 bases, leaving 10 bases between the germline ends. The length of the CDR3 is 15 residues. CDR3 in amino acids: CASSIAASGTGELFF. Here the CDR3 DNA reads TGTGCCAGTAGTATAGCGGCGAGTGGCACCGGGGAGCTGTTTTTT.

The gene calls are TRBV5-1 and TRBJ1-5; 7 bases are a match to TRBD1. The V gene's germline CDR1 is SGHRS and CDR2 YFSETQ. The ends lost 3 bases at V and 3 bases at J; junction bases unmatched: 6. CDR3 length: 15 amino acids. The CDR3 DNA reads as TGCGCCAGCAGCTGGGGGACAGCACCCAATCAGCCCCAGCATTTT. Translation: CASSWGTAPNQPQHF.